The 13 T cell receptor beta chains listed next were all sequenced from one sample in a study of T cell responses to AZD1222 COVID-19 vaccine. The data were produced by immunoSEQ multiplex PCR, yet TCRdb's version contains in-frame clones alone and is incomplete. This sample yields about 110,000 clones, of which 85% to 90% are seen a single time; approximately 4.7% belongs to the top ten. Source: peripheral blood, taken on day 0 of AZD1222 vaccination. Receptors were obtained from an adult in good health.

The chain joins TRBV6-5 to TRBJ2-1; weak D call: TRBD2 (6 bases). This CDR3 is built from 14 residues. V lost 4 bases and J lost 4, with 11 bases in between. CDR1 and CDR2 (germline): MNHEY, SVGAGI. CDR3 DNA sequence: TGTGCCAGCAGTTCCGGGGACTTTTACAATGAGCAGTTCTTC. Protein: CASSSGDFYNEQFF.

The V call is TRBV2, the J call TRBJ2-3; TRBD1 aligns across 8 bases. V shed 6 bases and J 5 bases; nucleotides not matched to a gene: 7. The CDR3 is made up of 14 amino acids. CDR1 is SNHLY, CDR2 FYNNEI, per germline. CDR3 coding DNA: TGTGCCAGCAGAAAAGGACAGGGAATAGATACGCAGTATTTT. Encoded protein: CASRKGQGIDTQYF.

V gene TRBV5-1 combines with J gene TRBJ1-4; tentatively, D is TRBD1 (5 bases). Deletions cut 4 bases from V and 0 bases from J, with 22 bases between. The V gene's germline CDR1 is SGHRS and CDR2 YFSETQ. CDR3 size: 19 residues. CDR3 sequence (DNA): TGCGCCAGCAGCCCGGGGTGGGGAAGTGTGGGGGCAACTAATGAAAAACTGTTTTTT. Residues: CASSPGWGSVGATNEKLFF.

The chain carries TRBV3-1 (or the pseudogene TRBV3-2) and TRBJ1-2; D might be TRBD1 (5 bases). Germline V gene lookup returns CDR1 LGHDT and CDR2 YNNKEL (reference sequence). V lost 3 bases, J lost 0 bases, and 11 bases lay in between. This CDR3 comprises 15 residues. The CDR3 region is CASSQSGLSNYGYTF. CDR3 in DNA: TGTGCCAGCAGCCAGTCGGGGCTATCTAACTATGGCTACACCTTC.

The CDR3 DNA is TGCGCCAGCAGCCAGGGCACAGCCCGGTTTAACGAGCAGTACTTC. It encodes CASSQGTARFNEQYF. The chain joins TRBV4-1 to TRBJ2-7; D remains ambiguous. The CDR3 is made up of 15 amino acids. Trimming shortened V by 3 bases and J by 5 bases, and 17 bases separated the two germline ends. The germline gives CDR1 MGHRA, CDR2 YSYEKL.

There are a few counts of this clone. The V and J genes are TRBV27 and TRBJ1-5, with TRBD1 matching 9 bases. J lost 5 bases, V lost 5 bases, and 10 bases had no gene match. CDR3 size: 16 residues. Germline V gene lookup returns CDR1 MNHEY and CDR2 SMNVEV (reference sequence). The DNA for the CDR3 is TGTGCCAGCAGTCCCCGAACCGGGACAGGGCATCAGCCCCAGCATTTT. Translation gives CASSPRTGTGHQPQHF.

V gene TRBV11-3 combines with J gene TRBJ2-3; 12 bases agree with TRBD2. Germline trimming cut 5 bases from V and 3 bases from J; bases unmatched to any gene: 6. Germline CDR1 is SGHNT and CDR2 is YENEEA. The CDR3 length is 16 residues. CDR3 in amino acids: CASSPAGTSGTDTQYF. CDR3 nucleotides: TGTGCCAGCAGCCCCGCCGGGACTAGCGGGACAGATACGCAGTATTTT. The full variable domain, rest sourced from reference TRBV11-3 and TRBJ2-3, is EAGVVQSPRYKIIEKKQPVAFWCNPISGHNTLYWYLQNLGQGPELLIRYENEEAVDDSQLPKDRFSAERLKGVDSTLKIQPAELGDSAVYLCASSPAGTSGTDTQYFGPGTRLTVL.

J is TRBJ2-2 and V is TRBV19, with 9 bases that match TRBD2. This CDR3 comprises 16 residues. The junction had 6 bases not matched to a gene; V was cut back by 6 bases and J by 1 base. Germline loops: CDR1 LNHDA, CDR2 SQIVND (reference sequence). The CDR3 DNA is TGTGCCAGTAGCGCTCGGCGGGGGGGGAACACCGGGGAGCTGTTTTTT. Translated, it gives CASSARRGGNTGELFF.

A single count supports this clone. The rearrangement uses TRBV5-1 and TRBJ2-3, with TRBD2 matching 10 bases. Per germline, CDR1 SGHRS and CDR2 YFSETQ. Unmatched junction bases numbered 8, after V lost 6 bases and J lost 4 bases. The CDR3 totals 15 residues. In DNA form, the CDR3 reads TGCGCCAGCACCGCTAGCGGGAGTGGTCCAGATACGCAGTATTTT. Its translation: CASTASGSGPDTQYF.

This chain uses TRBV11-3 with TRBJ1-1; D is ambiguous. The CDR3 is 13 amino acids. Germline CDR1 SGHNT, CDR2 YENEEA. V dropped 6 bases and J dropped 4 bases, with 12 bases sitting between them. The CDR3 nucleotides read TGTGCCAGCAGTCGAGAGAAGTTCACTGAAGCTTTCTTT. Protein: CASSREKFTEAFF. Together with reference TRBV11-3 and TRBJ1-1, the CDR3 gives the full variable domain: EAGVVQSPRYKIIEKKQPVAFWCNPISGHNTLYWYLQNLGQGPELLIRYENEEAVDDSQLPKDRFSAERLKGVDSTLKIQPAELGDSAVYLCASSREKFTEAFFGQGTRLTVV.

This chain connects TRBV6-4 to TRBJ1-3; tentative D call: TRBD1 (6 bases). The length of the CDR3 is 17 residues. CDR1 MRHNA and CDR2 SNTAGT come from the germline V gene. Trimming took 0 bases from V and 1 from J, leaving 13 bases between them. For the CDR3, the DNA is TGTGCCAGCAGTGACTCGGAACAGGGAATATCTGGAAACACCATATATTTT. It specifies CASSDSEQGISGNTIYF.

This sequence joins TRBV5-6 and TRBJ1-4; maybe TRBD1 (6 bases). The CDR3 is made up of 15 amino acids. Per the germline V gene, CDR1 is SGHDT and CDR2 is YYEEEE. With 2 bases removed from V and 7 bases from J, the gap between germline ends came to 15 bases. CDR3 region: CASSFRAGAPEKLFF. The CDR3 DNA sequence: TGTGCCAGCAGCTTTAGGGCAGGGGCGCCTGAAAAACTGTTTTTT.

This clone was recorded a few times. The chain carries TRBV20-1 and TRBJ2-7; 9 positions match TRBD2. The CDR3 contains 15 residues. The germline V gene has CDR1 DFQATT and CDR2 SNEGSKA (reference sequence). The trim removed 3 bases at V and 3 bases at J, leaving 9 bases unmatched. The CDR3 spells CSASGQGSGSYEQYF. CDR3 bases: TGCAGTGCTAGTGGTCAGGGTAGCGGGAGCTACGAGCAGTACTTC.